This T cell receptor (beta chain) was recovered during a study of T cell changes during pregnancy in multiple sclerosis. Sequencing used immunoSEQ multiplex PCR; TCRdb keeps in-frame clones, though not all of them. The sample has about 70,000 clones, roughly 94% seen once. The sequenced sample was peripheral blood, obtained in the third trimester of pregnancy. The TCR comes from a female donor with multiple sclerosis, enrolled in a pregnancy study.

CDR3 sequence reads: CASRRDQETQYF. The CDR3 DNA follows: TGTGCCAGCAGGCGGGACCAAGAGACCCAGTACTTC. The rearrangement uses TRBV2 and TRBJ2-5; perhaps TRBD2 as D (5 bases). Germline loops: CDR1 SNHLY, CDR2 FYNNEI. Trimming left V 6 bases short and J 0 bases short, with 5 bases between. CDR3 length: 12 amino acids.